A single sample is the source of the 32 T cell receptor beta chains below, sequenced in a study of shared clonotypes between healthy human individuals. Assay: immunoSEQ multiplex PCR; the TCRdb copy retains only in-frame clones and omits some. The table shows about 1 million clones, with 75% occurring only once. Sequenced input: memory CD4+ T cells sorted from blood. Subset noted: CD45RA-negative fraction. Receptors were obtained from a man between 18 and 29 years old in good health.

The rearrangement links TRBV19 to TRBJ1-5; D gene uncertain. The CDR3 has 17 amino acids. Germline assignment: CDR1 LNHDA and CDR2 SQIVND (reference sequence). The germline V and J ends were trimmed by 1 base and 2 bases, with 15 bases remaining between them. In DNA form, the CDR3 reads TGTGCCAGTAGTATAGGAAGAGGGAGTCGGGGCAATCAGCCCCAGCATTTT. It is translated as CASSIGRGSRGNQPQHF.

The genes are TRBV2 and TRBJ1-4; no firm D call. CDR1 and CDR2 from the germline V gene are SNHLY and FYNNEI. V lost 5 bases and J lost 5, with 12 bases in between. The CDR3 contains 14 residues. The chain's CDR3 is CASSSVLLNEKLFF. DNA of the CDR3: TGTGCCAGCAGTTCAGTTCTCCTAAATGAAAAACTGTTTTTT. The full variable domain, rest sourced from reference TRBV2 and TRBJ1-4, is EPEVTQTPSHQVTQMGQEVILRCVPISNHLYFYWYRQILGQKVEFLVSFYNNEISEKSEIFDDQFSVERPDGSNFTLKIRSTKLEDSAMYFCASSSVLLNEKLFFGSGTQLSVL.

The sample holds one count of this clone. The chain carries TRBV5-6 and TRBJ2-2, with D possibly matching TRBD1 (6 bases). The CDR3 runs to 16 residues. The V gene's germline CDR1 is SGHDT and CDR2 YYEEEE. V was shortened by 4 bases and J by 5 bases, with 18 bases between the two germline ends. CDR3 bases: TGTGCCAGCAGCGGAATGGGGGACAAGGGAACCGGGGAGCTGTTTTTT. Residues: CASSGMGDKGTGELFF.

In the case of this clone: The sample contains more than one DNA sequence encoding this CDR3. The CDR3 nucleotides read TGTGCCAGCAGTTACTCTTATAGCACAGATACGCAGTATTTT. Translation gives CASSYSYSTDTQYF. V gene TRBV6-5 combines with J gene TRBJ2-3, with D hard to call. The ends were cut back, 0 bases at V and 0 bases at J, with 4 bases in the middle. Germline V gene sequence: CDR1 MNHEY, CDR2 SVGAGI. This CDR3 has 14 amino acids.

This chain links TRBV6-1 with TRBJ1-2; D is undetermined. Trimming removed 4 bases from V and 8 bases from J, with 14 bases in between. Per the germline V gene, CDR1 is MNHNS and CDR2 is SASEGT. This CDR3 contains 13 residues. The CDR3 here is CASSVRREAGYTF. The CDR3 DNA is TGTGCCAGCAGTGTCCGGCGGGAGGCGGGCTACACCTTC.

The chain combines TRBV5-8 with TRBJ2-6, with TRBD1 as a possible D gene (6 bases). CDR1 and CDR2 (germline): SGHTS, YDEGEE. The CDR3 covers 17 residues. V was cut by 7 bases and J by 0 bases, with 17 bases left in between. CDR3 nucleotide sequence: TGTGCCAGCGATTTAGGGCAGGGGTACTCTGGGGCCAACGTCCTGACTTTC. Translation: CASDLGQGYSGANVLTF.

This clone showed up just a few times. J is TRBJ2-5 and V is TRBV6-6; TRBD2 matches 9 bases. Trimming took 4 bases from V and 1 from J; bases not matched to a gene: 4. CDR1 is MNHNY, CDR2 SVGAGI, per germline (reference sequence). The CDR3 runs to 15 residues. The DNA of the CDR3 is TGTGCCAGCAGTTTGGGACTAGCAGCCCAAGAGACCCAGTACTTC. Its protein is CASSLGLAAQETQYF.

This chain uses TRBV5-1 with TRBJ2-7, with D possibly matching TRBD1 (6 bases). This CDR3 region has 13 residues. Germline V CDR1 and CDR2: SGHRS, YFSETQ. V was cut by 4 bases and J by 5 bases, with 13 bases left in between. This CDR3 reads CASSPKQGHEQYF. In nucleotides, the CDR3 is TGCGCCAGCAGCCCTAAACAGGGCCACGAGCAGTACTTC.

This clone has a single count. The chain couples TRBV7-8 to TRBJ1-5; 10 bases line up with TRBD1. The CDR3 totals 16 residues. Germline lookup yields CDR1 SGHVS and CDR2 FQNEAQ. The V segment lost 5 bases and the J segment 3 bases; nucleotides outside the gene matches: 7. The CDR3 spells CASSHGTGANNQPQHF. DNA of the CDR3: TGTGCCAGCAGCCACGGGACAGGGGCAAACAATCAGCCCCAGCATTTT. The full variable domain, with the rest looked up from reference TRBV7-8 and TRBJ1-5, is GAGVSQSPRYKVAKRGQDVALRCDPISGHVSLFWYQQALGQGPEFLTYFQNEAQLDKSGLPSDRFFAERPEGSVSTLKIQRTQQEDSAVYLCASSHGTGANNQPQHFGDGTRLSIL.

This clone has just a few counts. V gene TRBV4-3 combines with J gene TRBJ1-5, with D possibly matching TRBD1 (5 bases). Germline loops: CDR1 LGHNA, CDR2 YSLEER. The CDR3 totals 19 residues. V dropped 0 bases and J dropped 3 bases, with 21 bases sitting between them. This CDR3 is CASSQELSQGIGNNQPQHF. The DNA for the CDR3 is TGCGCCAGCAGCCAAGAATTGAGTCAGGGAATTGGGAACAATCAGCCCCAGCATTTT.

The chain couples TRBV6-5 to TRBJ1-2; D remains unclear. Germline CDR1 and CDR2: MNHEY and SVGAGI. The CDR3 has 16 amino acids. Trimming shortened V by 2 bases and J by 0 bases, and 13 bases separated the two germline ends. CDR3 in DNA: TGTGCCAGCAGTTACCTGAAGGCGGGGACTAACTATGGCTACACCTTC. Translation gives CASSYLKAGTNYGYTF.

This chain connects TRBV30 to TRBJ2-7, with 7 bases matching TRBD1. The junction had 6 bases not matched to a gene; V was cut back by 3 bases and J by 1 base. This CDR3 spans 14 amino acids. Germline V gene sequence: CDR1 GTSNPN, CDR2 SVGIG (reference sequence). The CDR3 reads CAWSLRGSSYEQYF. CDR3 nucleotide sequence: TGTGCCTGGAGCCTCAGGGGGTCATCCTACGAGCAGTACTTC.

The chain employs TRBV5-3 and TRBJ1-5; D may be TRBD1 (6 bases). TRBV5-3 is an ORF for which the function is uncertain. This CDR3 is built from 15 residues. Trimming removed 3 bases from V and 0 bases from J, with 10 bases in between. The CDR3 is CARSWDNYSNQPQHF. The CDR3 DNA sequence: TGTGCCAGAAGCTGGGACAACTATAGCAATCAGCCCCAGCATTTT.

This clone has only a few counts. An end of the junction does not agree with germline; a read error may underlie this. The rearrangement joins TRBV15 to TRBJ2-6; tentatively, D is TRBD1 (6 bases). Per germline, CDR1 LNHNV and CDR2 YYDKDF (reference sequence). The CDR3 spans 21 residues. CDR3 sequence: CATSGEPLGQVFQSGANVLTF. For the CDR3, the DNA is TGTGCCACCAGCGGAGAGCCCTTGGGACAAGTATTTCAGTCTGGGGCCAACGTCCTGACTTTC.

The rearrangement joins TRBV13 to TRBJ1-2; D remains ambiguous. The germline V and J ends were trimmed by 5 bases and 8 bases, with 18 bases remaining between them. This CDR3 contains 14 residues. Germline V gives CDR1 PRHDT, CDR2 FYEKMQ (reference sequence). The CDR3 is CASSPGRADRGYTF. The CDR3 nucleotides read TGTGCCAGCAGCCCTGGACGGGCTGATAGGGGCTACACCTTC. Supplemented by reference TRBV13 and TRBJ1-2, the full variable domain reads AAGVIQSPRHLIKEKRETATLKCYPIPRHDTVYWYQQGPGQDPQFLISFYEKMQSDKGSIPDRFSAQQFSDYHSELNMSSLELGDSALYFCASSPGRADRGYTFGSGTRLTVV.

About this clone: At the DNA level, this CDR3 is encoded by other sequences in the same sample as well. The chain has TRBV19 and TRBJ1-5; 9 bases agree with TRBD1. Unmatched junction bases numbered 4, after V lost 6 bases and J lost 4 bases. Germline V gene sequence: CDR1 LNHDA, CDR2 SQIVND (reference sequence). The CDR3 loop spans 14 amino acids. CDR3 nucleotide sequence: TGTGCCAGTAGACAGGGGGCATCGAATCAGCCCCAGCATTTT. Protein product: CASRQGASNQPQHF.

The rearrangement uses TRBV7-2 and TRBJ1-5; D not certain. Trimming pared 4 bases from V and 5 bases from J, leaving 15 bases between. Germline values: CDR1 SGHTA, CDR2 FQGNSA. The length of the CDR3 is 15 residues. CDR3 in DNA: TGTGCCAGCAGCTCGACGGACTCACGGTATCAGCCCCAGCATTTT. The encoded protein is CASSSTDSRYQPQHF.

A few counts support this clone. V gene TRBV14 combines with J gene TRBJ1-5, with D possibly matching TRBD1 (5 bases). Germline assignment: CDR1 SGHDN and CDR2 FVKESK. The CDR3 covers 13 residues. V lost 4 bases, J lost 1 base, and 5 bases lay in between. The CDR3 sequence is CASSPGSNQPQHF. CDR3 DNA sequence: TGTGCCAGCAGCCCAGGGAGCAATCAGCCCCAGCATTTT.

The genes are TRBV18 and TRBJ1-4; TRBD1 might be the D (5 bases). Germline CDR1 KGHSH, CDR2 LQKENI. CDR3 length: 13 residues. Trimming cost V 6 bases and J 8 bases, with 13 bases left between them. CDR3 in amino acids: CASSGDRGEKLFF. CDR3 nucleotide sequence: TGTGCCAGCTCCGGGGACCGAGGAGAAAAACTGTTTTTT.

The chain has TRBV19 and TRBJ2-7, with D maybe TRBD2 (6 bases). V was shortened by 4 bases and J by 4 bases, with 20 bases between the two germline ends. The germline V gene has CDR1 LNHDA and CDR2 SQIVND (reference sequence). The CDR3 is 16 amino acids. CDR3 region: CASSTSWGREKYEQYF. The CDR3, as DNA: TGTGCCAGTAGTACCAGTTGGGGCCGGGAGAAGTACGAGCAGTACTTC.

The CDR3 DNA follows: TGTGCCAGCCGACCCGGGGCCTTAGGGAACGATGAGCAGTTCTTC. It translates to CASRPGALGNDEQFF. The chain joins TRBV7-2 to TRBJ2-1; the D call may be TRBD1 or TRBD2 (5 bases each). The CDR3 consists of 15 residues. The germline V gene encodes CDR1 SGHTA and CDR2 FQGNSA. V was cut by 8 bases and J by 8 bases, with 22 bases left in between. The full variable domain, completed using reference TRBV7-2 and TRBJ2-1, is GAGVSQSPSNKVTEKGKDVELRCDPISGHTALYWYRQSLGQGLEFLIYFQGNSAPDKSGLPSDRFSAERTGGSVSTLTIQRTQQEDSAVYLCASRPGALGNDEQFFGPGTRLTVL.

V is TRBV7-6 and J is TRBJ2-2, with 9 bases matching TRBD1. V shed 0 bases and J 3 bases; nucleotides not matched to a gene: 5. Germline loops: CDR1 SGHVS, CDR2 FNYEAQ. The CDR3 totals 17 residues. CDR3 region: CASSLARGQGHTGELFF. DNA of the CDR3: TGTGCCAGCAGCTTAGCGCGGGGACAGGGACACACCGGGGAGCTGTTTTTT.

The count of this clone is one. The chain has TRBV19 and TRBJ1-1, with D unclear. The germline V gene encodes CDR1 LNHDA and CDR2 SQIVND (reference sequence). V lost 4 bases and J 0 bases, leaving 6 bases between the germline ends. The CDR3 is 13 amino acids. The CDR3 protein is CASSRWMNTEAFF. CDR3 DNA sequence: TGTGCCAGTAGTAGATGGATGAACACTGAAGCTTTCTTT.

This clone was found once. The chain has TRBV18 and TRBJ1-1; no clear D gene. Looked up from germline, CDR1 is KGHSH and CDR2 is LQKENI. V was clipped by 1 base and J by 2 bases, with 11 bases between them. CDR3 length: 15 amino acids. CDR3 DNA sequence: TGTGCCAGCTCACCACAAAATGCAGGTAACACTGAAGCTTTCTTT. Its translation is CASSPQNAGNTEAFF.

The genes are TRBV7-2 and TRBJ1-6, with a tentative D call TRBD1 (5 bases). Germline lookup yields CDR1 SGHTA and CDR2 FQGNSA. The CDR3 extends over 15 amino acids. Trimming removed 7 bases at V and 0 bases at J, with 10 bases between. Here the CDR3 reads CASTPGGSYNSPLHF. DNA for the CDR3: TGTGCCAGCACCCCTGGGGGCTCCTATAATTCACCCCTCCACTTT. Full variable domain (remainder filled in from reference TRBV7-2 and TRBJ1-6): GAGVSQSPSNKVTEKGKDVELRCDPISGHTALYWYRQSLGQGLEFLIYFQGNSAPDKSGLPSDRFSAERTGGSVSTLTIQRTQQEDSAVYLCASTPGGSYNSPLHFGNGTRLTVT.

The CDR3 is CASSALRGMGQPQHF. The CDR3 DNA follows: TGTGCCAGCAGTGCCCTCAGGGGAATGGGTCAGCCCCAGCATTTT. The genes are TRBV2 and TRBJ1-5, with D possibly TRBD1 on 6 matching bases. V shed 4 bases and J shed 6 bases, with 16 bases lying between them. The CDR3 sequence is 15 residues long. Germline V gene sequence: CDR1 SNHLY, CDR2 FYNNEI. Full variable domain (outside the CDR3, taken from reference TRBV2 and TRBJ1-5): EPEVTQTPSHQVTQMGQEVILRCVPISNHLYFYWYRQILGQKVEFLVSFYNNEISEKSEIFDDQFSVERPDGSNFTLKIRSTKLEDSAMYFCASSALRGMGQPQHFGDGTRLSIL.

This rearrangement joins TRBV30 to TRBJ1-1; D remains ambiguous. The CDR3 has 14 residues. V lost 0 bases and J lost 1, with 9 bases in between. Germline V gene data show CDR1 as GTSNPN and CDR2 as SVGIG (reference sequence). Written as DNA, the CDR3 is TGTGCCTGGAGTGTAATAGGGAAGAACACTGAAGCTTTCTTT. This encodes CAWSVIGKNTEAFF. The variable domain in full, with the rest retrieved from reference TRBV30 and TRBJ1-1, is SQTIHQWPATLVQPVGSPLSLECTVEGTSNPNLYWYRQAAGRGLQLLFYSVGIGQISSEVPQNLSASRPQDRQFILSSKKLLLSDSGFYLCAWSVIGKNTEAFFGQGTRLTVV.

The CDR3 sequence: CASSIPAGRGVSNQPQHF. CDR3 DNA: TGTGCCAGTAGTATCCCGGCGGGCAGGGGGGTAAGCAATCAGCCCCAGCATTTT. The chain has TRBV19 and TRBJ1-5; 7 bases line up with TRBD1. J lost 1 base, V lost 3 bases, and 12 bases had no gene match. Germline lookup yields CDR1 LNHDA and CDR2 SQIVND (reference sequence). The CDR3 has 18 residues.

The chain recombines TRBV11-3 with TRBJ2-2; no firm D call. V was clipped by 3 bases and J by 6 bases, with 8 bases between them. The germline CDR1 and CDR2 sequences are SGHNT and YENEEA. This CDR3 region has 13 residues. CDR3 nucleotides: TGTGCCAGCAGCTTGAATGGAGCCGGGGAGCTGTTTTTT. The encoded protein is CASSLNGAGELFF. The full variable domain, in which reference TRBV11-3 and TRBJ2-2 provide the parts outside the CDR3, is EAGVVQSPRYKIIEKKQPVAFWCNPISGHNTLYWYLQNLGQGPELLIRYENEEAVDDSQLPKDRFSAERLKGVDSTLKIQPAELGDSAVYLCASSLNGAGELFFGEGSRLTVL.

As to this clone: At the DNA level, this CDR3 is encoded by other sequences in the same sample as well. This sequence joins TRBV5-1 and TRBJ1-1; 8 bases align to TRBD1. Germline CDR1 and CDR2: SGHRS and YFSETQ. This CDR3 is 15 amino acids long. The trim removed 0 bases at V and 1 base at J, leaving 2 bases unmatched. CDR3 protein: CASSLGTGGNTEAFF. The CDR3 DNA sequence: TGCGCCAGCAGCTTGGGAACAGGGGGGAACACTGAAGCTTTCTTT.

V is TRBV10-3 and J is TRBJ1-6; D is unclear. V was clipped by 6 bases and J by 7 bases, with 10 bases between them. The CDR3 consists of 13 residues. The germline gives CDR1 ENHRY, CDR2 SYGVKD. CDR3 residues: CAIRGSENSPLHF. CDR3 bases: TGTGCCATCAGGGGCAGTGAGAATTCACCCCTCCACTTT.

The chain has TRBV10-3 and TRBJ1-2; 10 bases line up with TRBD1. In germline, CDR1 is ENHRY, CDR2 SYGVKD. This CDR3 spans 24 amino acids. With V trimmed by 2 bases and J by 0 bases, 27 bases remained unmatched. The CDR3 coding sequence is TGTGCCATCAGTGAGCCACCGGGACAGGGGATCGTGGGAGCCACAAAAAGAACTAACTATGGCTACACCTTC. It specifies CAISEPPGQGIVGATKRTNYGYTF.